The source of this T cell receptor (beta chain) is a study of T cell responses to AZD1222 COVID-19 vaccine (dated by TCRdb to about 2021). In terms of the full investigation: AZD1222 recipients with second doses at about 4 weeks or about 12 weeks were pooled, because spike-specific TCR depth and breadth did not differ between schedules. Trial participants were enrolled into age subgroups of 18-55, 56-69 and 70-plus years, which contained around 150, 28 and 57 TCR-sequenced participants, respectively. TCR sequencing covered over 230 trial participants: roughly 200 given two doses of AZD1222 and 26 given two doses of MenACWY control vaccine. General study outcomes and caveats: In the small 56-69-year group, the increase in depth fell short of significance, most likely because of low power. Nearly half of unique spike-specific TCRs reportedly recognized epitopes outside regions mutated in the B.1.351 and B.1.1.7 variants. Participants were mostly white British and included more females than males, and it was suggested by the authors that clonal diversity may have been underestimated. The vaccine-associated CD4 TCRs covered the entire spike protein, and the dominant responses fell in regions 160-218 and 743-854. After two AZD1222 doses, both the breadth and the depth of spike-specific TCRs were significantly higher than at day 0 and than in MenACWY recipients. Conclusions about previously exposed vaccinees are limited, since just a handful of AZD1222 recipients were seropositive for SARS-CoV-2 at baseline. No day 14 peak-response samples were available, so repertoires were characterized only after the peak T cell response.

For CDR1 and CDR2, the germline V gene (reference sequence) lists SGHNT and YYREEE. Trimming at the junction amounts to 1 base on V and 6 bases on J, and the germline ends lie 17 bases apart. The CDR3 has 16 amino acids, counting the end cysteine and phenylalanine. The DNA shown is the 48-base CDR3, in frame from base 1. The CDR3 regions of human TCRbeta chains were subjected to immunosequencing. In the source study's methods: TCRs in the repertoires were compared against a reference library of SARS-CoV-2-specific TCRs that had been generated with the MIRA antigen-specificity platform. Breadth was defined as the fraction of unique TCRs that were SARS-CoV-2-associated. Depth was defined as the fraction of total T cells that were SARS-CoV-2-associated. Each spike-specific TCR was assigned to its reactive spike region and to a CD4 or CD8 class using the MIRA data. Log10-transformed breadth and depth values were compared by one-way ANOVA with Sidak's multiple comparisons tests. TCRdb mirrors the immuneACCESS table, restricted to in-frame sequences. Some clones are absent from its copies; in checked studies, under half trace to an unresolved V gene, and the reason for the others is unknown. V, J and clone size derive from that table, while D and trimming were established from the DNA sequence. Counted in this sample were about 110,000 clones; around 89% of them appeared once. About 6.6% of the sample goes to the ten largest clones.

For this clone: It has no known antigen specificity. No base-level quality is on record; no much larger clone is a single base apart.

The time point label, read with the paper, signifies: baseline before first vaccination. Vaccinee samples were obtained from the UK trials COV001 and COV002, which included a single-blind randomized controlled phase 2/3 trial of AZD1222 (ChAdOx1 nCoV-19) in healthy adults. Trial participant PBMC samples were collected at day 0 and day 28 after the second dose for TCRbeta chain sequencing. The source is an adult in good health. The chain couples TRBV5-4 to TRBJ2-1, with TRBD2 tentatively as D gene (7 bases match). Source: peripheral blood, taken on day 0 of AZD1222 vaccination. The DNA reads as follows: TGTGCCAGCAGCTTGATACAGGGACTACCTACCAATGAGCAGTTCTTC. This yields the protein CASSLIQGLPTNEQFF.